This passage covers 21 T cell receptor beta chains from one sample sequenced in a study of T cell responses to AZD1222 COVID-19 vaccine. This table comes from immunoSEQ multiplex PCR, and its TCRdb copy is limited to in-frame clones, with some not included. The table lists 100,000 to 120,000 clones, approximately 94% of them singletons, with approximately 2.9% in the top ten. The source material was peripheral blood, sampled 28 days after the second AZD1222 dose. The receptors were gathered from an adult who received the AZD1222 COVID-19 vaccine.

The chain has TRBV7-9 and TRBJ1-1; D is perhaps TRBD1 (5 bases). Per germline, CDR1 SEHNR and CDR2 FQNEAQ (reference sequence). V lost 3 bases and J 3 bases, leaving 11 bases between the germline ends. This CDR3 comprises 14 residues. The CDR3 protein is CASSLVGVDTEAFF. CDR3 in DNA: TGTGCCAGCAGCTTGGTAGGGGTGGACACTGAAGCTTTCTTT.

The chain joins TRBV6-2 or TRBV6-3 to TRBJ2-1; 12 bases align to TRBD2. V lost 5 bases, J lost 0 bases, and 11 bases stayed unmatched. The CDR3 has 19 amino acids. Germline CDR1 reads MNHEY; CDR2 reads SVGEGT. Here the CDR3 DNA reads TGTGCCAGCAGTCCCCTGGGACTAGCGGGCTCGAGCTCCTACAATGAGCAGTTCTTC. Translation gives CASSPLGLAGSSSYNEQFF.

This clone has a single count. The chain recombines TRBV19 with TRBJ2-7; D is tentatively TRBD1 or TRBD2 (5 bases each). V lost 5 bases and J lost 5, with 10 bases in between. The CDR3 runs 12 residues. CDR1 and CDR2 (germline): LNHDA, SQIVND (reference sequence). The chain's CDR3 is CASSAGANEQYF. The CDR3 region has the DNA TGTGCCAGTAGTGCCGGGGCCAACGAGCAGTACTTC.

The rearrangement uses TRBV5-6 and TRBJ2-7; the match to TRBD2 covers 7 bases. Germline assignment: CDR1 SGHDT and CDR2 YYEEEE. The trim removed 2 bases at V and 7 bases at J, leaving 0 bases unmatched. CDR3 length equals 11 residues. This CDR3 is CASSFSGEQYF. CDR3 in DNA: TGTGCCAGCAGCTTTAGCGGGGAGCAGTACTTC.

This chain uses TRBV21-1 with TRBJ1-2; the table assigns TRBD1, which was not confirmed against the DNA. TRBV21-1 is described as a pseudogene. The CDR3 consists of 14 residues. CDR3 sequence reads: CASIPTGGSGGYTF. The CDR3 coding sequence is TGTGCCAGCATCCCAACAGGGGGCAGCGGTGGCTACACCTTC.

The rearrangement links TRBV6-5 to TRBJ2-7, with TRBD1 as a possible D gene (5 bases). Deletions cut 10 bases from V and 3 bases from J, with 16 bases between. This CDR3 comprises 13 residues. The germline gives CDR1 MNHEY, CDR2 SVGAGI. The CDR3 DNA reads TGTGCCATCCAACTTGACAGAAACTACGAGCAGTACTTC. This gives the protein CAIQLDRNYEQYF.

This chain uses TRBV6-1 with TRBJ1-2; no clear D gene. V was shortened by 1 base and J by 8 bases, with 20 bases between the two germline ends. Germline V lookup: CDR1 MNHNS, CDR2 SASEGT. CDR3 length equals 16 residues. CDR3 nucleotides: TGTGCCAGCAGTGAAGGGTCAGTGAGCGTTTTCAGAGGCTACACCTTC. Translating gives CASSEGSVSVFRGYTF.

The chain couples TRBV14 to TRBJ2-1, with D tentatively TRBD1 (5 bases). Germline CDR1 and CDR2: SGHDN and FVKESK. The CDR3 length is 15 residues. Trimming stripped 6 bases from V and 5 bases from J, with 17 bases between. The CDR3 sequence is CASSPLDRINNEQFF. The CDR3, as DNA: TGTGCCAGCAGTCCTCTTGACAGAATCAACAATGAGCAGTTCTTC. Based on the CDR3 plus reference TRBV14 and TRBJ2-1, the full variable domain is EAGVTQFPSHSVIEKGQTVTLRCDPISGHDNLYWYRRVMGKEIKFLLHFVKESKQDESGMPNNRFLAERTGGTYSTLKVQPAELEDSGVYFCASSPLDRINNEQFFGPGTRLTVL.

The chain combines TRBV30 with TRBJ2-3; D gene unclear. From germline, CDR1 is GTSNPN and CDR2 SVGIG (reference sequence). The CDR3 extends over 13 amino acids. V lost 1 base and J lost 7, with 12 bases in between. CDR3 DNA sequence: TGTGCCTGGAGTGGGGGTTTCCAATATACGCAGTATTTT. Translation: CAWSGGFQYTQYF.

J is TRBJ1-1 and V is TRBV27; D is possibly TRBD1 (5 bases). Germline values: CDR1 MNHEY, CDR2 SMNVEV (reference sequence). With 2 bases removed from V and 11 bases from J, the gap between germline ends came to 21 bases. This CDR3 comprises 15 residues. The CDR3 loop is CASSLGASGTRQAFF. CDR3 sequence (DNA): TGTGCCAGCAGTTTAGGGGCGTCCGGGACCCGGCAGGCTTTCTTT.

The chain carries TRBV27 and TRBJ1-2; a weak D match, TRBD1 (5 bases). Deletions cut 2 bases from V and 4 bases from J, with 8 bases between. This CDR3 comprises 13 residues. CDR1 is MNHEY and CDR2 is SMNVEV in the germline V gene (reference sequence). The CDR3 region has the DNA TGTGCCAGCAGTTTAAAGGGACTCTATGGCTACACCTTC. Protein sequence: CASSLKGLYGYTF.

The chain links TRBV12-5 to TRBJ1-2, with unresolved D. This CDR3 region has 15 residues. Trimming stripped 5 bases from V and 0 bases from J, with 13 bases between. Germline loops: CDR1 LGHNT, CDR2 FRNRAP. For the CDR3, the DNA is TGTGCTAGTGGTACCCCACAGTTAGCTAACTATGGCTACACCTTC. Its protein product is CASGTPQLANYGYTF. Drawing the rest from reference TRBV12-5 and TRBJ1-2, the complete variable domain is DARVTQTPRHKVTEMGQEVTMRCQPILGHNTVFWYRQTMMQGLELLAYFRNRAPLDDSGMPKDRFSAEMPDATLATLKIQPSEPRDSAVYFCASGTPQLANYGYTFGSGTRLTVV.

This chain uses TRBV3-1 (or the pseudogene TRBV3-2) with TRBJ2-3, with TRBD1 matching 10 bases. Germline V gene data show CDR1 as LGHDT and CDR2 as YNNKEL (reference sequence). V lost 6 bases and J lost 4; bases outside the gene matches: 10. This CDR3 has 16 residues. This chain's CDR3 is CASRYTGQGFPDTQYF. For the CDR3, the DNA is TGTGCCAGCAGGTACACGGGACAGGGGTTTCCAGATACGCAGTATTTT.

J is TRBJ1-2 and V is TRBV14; D unresolved. V dropped 0 bases and J dropped 5 bases, with 13 bases sitting between them. Germline V CDR1 and CDR2: SGHDN, FVKESK. This CDR3 has 15 amino acids. The DNA of the CDR3 is TGTGCCAGCAGCCAAGAAGGGAAGTACGGATATGGCTACACCTTC. Amino acid sequence: CASSQEGKYGYGYTF. Using reference TRBV14 and TRBJ1-2 for the parts outside the CDR3, the full variable domain is EAGVTQFPSHSVIEKGQTVTLRCDPISGHDNLYWYRRVMGKEIKFLLHFVKESKQDESGMPNNRFLAERTGGTYSTLKVQPAELEDSGVYFCASSQEGKYGYGYTFGSGTRLTVV.

DNA for the CDR3: TGTGCCAGCAGCGACAACGGGATCGTCTTTGGTGGCTACACCTTC. Protein sequence: CASSDNGIVFGGYTF. The chain couples TRBV6-5 to TRBJ1-2; D ambiguous. Germline V CDR1 and CDR2: MNHEY, SVGAGI. This CDR3 spans 15 amino acids. The V gene lost 6 bases and the J gene lost 7 bases, with 21 bases spanning the gap.

This clone has just one count. V usage is TRBV27 and J usage is TRBJ2-7; TRBD1 is a possible D gene (5 bases). There are 13 residues in the CDR3. V was pared by 4 bases and J by 5 bases, with 12 bases between. Germline CDR1 reads MNHEY; CDR2 reads SMNVEV (reference sequence). This CDR3 reads CASSSSGRHEQYF. CDR3 nucleotides: TGTGCCAGCAGTTCATCAGGGCGGCACGAGCAGTACTTC.

This clone is a singleton in its sample. The chain joins TRBV7-9 to TRBJ1-1; TRBD1 aligns across 7 bases. CDR3 length: 14 amino acids. The ends lost 4 bases at V and 4 bases at J; junction bases unmatched: 6. Germline V gene sequence: CDR1 SEHNR, CDR2 FQNEAQ (reference sequence). CDR3 in DNA: TGTGCCAGCAGCTCGACAGGGCATGGCACTGAAGCTTTCTTT. Translation: CASSSTGHGTEAFF.

The rearrangement joins TRBV6-5 to TRBJ2-5; TRBD2 matches 11 bases. The germline CDR1 and CDR2 sequences are MNHEY and SVGAGI. With V trimmed by 11 bases and J by 5 bases, 4 bases remained unmatched. The CDR3 runs 12 residues. The CDR3 nucleotides read TGTGCCTGCCGGACTAGCGGGGAGACCCAGTACTTC. Translating it yields CACRTSGETQYF.

The CDR3 DNA is TGCAGCGTTGAAGGACAGGACGGCTATGGCTACACCTTC. It codes for CSVEGQDGYGYTF. The V gene is TRBV29-1, the J gene TRBJ1-2; tentative D call: TRBD1 (6 bases). This CDR3 has 13 residues. V was clipped by 1 base and J by 4 bases, with 10 bases between them. Germline CDR1 reads SQVTM; CDR2 reads ANQGSEA.

CDR3 loop: CASSPRITNEKLFF. The CDR3 coding sequence is TGTGCCAGCAGTCCAAGGATAACTAATGAAAAACTGTTTTTT. This chain links TRBV27 with TRBJ1-4; D uncertain. Looked up from germline, CDR1 is MNHEY and CDR2 is SMNVEV (reference sequence). V gave up 5 bases and J gave up 1 base, with 8 bases separating them. CDR3 length: 14 amino acids.

The V gene is TRBV25-1, the J gene TRBJ1-3; a possible D gene is TRBD1 (6 bases). The CDR3 is 16 residues long. Trimming stripped 0 bases from V and 4 bases from J, with 13 bases between. The germline gives CDR1 MGHDK, CDR2 SYGVNS. CDR3 amino acids: CASSEYPGDGGNTIYF. The CDR3 DNA follows: TGTGCCAGCAGTGAATATCCAGGGGACGGAGGAAACACCATATATTTT.